This paragraph reports one TCR beta chain. Its cognate antigen is unknown. There are 13 residues in the CDR3. Trimming shortened V by 5 bases and J by 5 bases, and 10 bases separated the two germline ends. In germline, CDR1 is MNHNS, CDR2 SASEGT. Produced via immunoSEQ multiplex PCR; TCRdb's table is partial and in-frame only. This table holds 150,000 to 200,000 clones, roughly 82% found once. This sample was taken from a study of cytomegalovirus exposure and HLA in healthy donors. Study conclusions and caveats: The authors enumerated over 150 TCR beta chains as linked to cytomegalovirus.

The chain couples TRBV6-1 to TRBJ2-1; D possibly corresponds to TRBD1 (5 bases). The sequence came from a man aged 18 to 30 in good health and CMV-seropositive. Sequenced material: PBMCs. The CDR3 DNA follows: TGTGCCAGCAGTAACAGGTTGAACAATGAGCAGTTCTTC. Protein: CASSNRLNNEQFF.